Below, 21 T cell receptor beta chains from the same sample are listed, as sequenced in a study of blood T cell repertoires in COVID-19. Generated by immunoSEQ multiplex PCR, the TCRdb table keeps only in-frame clones and is missing some. The sample contains around 94,000 clones, 75% to 95% of which appear only once. The specimen sequenced was peripheral blood. The receptors derive from a man younger than 35 with acute or convalescent COVID-19.

The chain combines TRBV5-6 with TRBJ1-3, with a weak D call TRBD1 (5 bases). Germline values: CDR1 SGHDT, CDR2 YYEEEE. V was pared by 4 bases and J by 2 bases, with 16 bases between. This CDR3 is built from 16 residues. The CDR3 sequence is CASSPDGGATGNTIYF. CDR3 coding DNA: TGTGCCAGCAGCCCGGACGGGGGAGCGACTGGAAACACCATATATTTT.

The chain has TRBV10-3 and TRBJ2-5; no reliable D call. Trimming shortened V by 6 bases and J by 0 bases, and 5 bases separated the two germline ends. This CDR3 is built from 12 residues. Per germline, CDR1 ENHRY and CDR2 SYGVKD. CDR3 loop: CAISRDQETQYF. The DNA for the CDR3 is TGTGCCATCAGCCGAGACCAAGAGACCCAGTACTTC.

The chain carries TRBV29-1 and TRBJ1-2, with a tentative D call TRBD1 (6 bases). With 2 bases removed from V and 5 bases from J, the gap between germline ends came to 12 bases. The CDR3 is 13 amino acids. Germline-derived CDR1 and CDR2 are SQVTM and ANQGSEA. The CDR3 loop reads CSVEPHGQYGYTF. CDR3 bases: TGCAGCGTTGAACCCCACGGACAGTATGGCTACACCTTC.

The J gene is TRBJ2-3, the V gene TRBV29-1; TRBD1 matches 11 bases. Germline CDR1 reads SQVTM; CDR2 reads ANQGSEA. This CDR3 contains 14 residues. With 4 bases clipped from V and 5 bases from J, the junction kept 5 bases outside the gene matches. In DNA, the CDR3 is TGCAGCGTTGGAGGGACAGGGGGGATAGATACGCAGTATTTT. It yields the protein CSVGGTGGIDTQYF.

The chain is built from TRBV7-9 and TRBJ2-1; 8 bases map to TRBD1. The CDR3 spans 17 residues. V was clipped by 0 bases and J by 7 bases; unmatched bases: 11. Looked up from germline, CDR1 is SEHNR and CDR2 is FQNEAQ (reference sequence). CDR3 residues: CASSLAPGQVESNEQFF. The CDR3 bases are TGTGCCAGCAGCTTAGCCCCGGGACAGGTGGAGTCTAATGAGCAGTTCTTC.

This chain connects TRBV5-1 to TRBJ1-5; TRBD1 matches 7 bases. V lost 4 bases and J lost 0; bases outside the gene matches: 4. This CDR3 has 15 amino acids. Germline CDR1 reads SGHRS; CDR2 reads YFSETQ. The CDR3 spells CASSLRGSSNQPQHF. The CDR3 DNA reads as TGCGCCAGCAGCCTCAGGGGGAGTAGCAATCAGCCCCAGCATTTT.

This CDR3 reads CASSSQGASNQPQHF. Here the CDR3 DNA reads TGTGCCAGCAGCTCGCAGGGGGCTAGCAATCAGCCCCAGCATTTT. The chain employs TRBV7-9 and TRBJ1-5, with 8 bases aligning to TRBD1. Losses at the gene ends were 4 bases for V and 0 bases for J; bases not matched to a gene: 2. From germline, CDR1 is SEHNR and CDR2 FQNEAQ (reference sequence). There are 15 residues in the CDR3.

The V and J genes are TRBV5-1 and TRBJ2-7; 10 bases align to TRBD1. The CDR3 has 16 residues. V lost 0 bases and J lost 2; bases outside the gene matches: 5. Per germline, CDR1 SGHRS and CDR2 YFSETQ. Here the CDR3 reads CASSLAGTGVPYEQYF. CDR3 nucleotide sequence: TGCGCCAGCAGCTTGGCTGGGACAGGGGTGCCCTACGAGCAGTACTTC.

The chain couples TRBV9 to TRBJ2-1; D perhaps matches TRBD1 (6 bases). This CDR3 has 13 amino acids. From germline, CDR1 is SGDLS and CDR2 YYNGEE. Trimming took off 0 bases at V and 12 bases at J, with 13 bases between the two ends. For the CDR3, the DNA is TGTGCCAGCAGCGTAGAACAGGGTGGGGGGCAGTTCTTC. This gives the protein CASSVEQGGGQFF.

The chain recombines TRBV15 with TRBJ1-1; D possibly corresponds to TRBD1 (5 bases). This CDR3 has 14 residues. CDR1 and CDR2 from the germline V gene are LNHNV and YYDKDF (reference sequence). Trimming shortened V by 0 bases and J by 10 bases, and 15 bases separated the two germline ends. In DNA form, the CDR3 reads TGTGCCACCAGCAGAGAGGGGGGGTCCGATCGAGCTTTCTTT. This translates into CATSREGGSDRAFF.

This chain uses TRBV18 with TRBJ2-3; no definite D call. The germline CDR1 and CDR2 sequences are KGHSH and LQKENI. This CDR3 comprises 15 residues. Trimming cost V 0 bases and J 0 bases, with 7 bases left between them. CDR3 bases: TGTGCCAGCTCACCACCCCATAGTAGCACAGATACGCAGTATTTT. Amino acid sequence: CASSPPHSSTDTQYF.

The rearrangement joins TRBV29-1 to TRBJ1-3; no firm D call. The CDR3 contains 12 residues. The germline V and J ends were trimmed by 6 bases and 2 bases, with 8 bases remaining between them. Germline CDR1 reads SQVTM; CDR2 reads ANQGSEA. The CDR3 bases are TGCAGCGTCGGGGAGACTGGAAACACCATATATTTT. Its translation: CSVGETGNTIYF.

The V and J genes are TRBV5-1 and TRBJ2-7; TRBD1 matches 8 bases. Trimming cost V 5 bases and J 0 bases; bases outside gene matches: 7. Looked up from germline, CDR1 is SGHRS and CDR2 is YFSETQ. This CDR3 is built from 15 residues. The CDR3: CASREDRASSYEQYF. The CDR3 DNA follows: TGCGCCAGCAGAGAGGACAGGGCCAGCTCCTACGAGCAGTACTTC.

Only one count was recorded for this clone. The rearrangement links TRBV5-4 to TRBJ2-5; 8 positions agree with TRBD1. CDR1 is SGHNT and CDR2 is YYREEE in the germline V gene (reference sequence). Trimming removed 3 bases from V and 4 bases from J; junction bases left unmatched: 8. CDR3 length: 15 amino acids. The CDR3 reads CASSSSSRGRETQYF. Here the CDR3 DNA reads TGTGCCAGCAGCTCGAGTTCCAGGGGGCGAGAGACCCAGTACTTC.

This chain links TRBV30 with TRBJ2-7; 7 positions match TRBD2. CDR1 is GTSNPN and CDR2 is SVGIG in the germline V gene (reference sequence). The CDR3 loop spans 14 amino acids. V was clipped by 4 bases and J by 2 bases; unmatched bases: 8. The CDR3 nucleotides are TGTGCCTGGAATCCAGGGAGGGGAACCTACGAGCAGTACTTC. Its translation is CAWNPGRGTYEQYF.

The chain couples TRBV4-1 to TRBJ1-6, with 9 nucleotides matching TRBD1. This CDR3 comprises 16 residues. V lost 0 bases, J lost 10 bases, and 7 bases stayed unmatched. The germline CDR1 and CDR2 sequences are MGHRA and YSYEKL. CDR3 in DNA: TGCGCCAGCAGCCAAGAATACGGGACAGGGATGTCACCCCTCCACTTT. Translating gives CASSQEYGTGMSPLHF.

The genes are TRBV9 and TRBJ2-7; the D is unclear. Germline assignment: CDR1 SGDLS and CDR2 YYNGEE. The CDR3 sequence is 12 residues long. Trimming cost V 0 bases and J 5 bases, with 6 bases left between them. CDR3 in DNA: TGTGCCAGCAGCGTAGATGAGGACGAGCAGTACTTC. Translated: CASSVDEDEQYF.

The gene calls are TRBV11-2 and TRBJ2-3, with 10 bases that match TRBD2. Trimming removed 3 bases from V and 3 bases from J; junction bases left unmatched: 6. CDR1 is SGHAT and CDR2 is FQNNGV in the germline V gene. The CDR3 is 16 amino acids. The CDR3 is CASSFSVTSGTDTQYF. The CDR3 DNA reads as TGTGCCAGCAGCTTTTCTGTGACTAGCGGGACAGATACGCAGTATTTT.

CDR3 sequence (DNA): TGTGCCGGGGGAGGGGGGCTCGATGAAGCTTTCTTT. Translated, it gives CAGGGGLDEAFF. V and J are TRBV2 and TRBJ1-1; D is perhaps TRBD1 (6 bases). The length of the CDR3 is 12 residues. The ends were cut back, 11 bases at V and 7 bases at J, with 17 bases in the middle. Per the germline V gene, CDR1 is SNHLY and CDR2 is FYNNEI.

This clone is a singleton in its sample. The chain joins TRBV6-5 to TRBJ2-2; no clear D gene. Germline CDR1 reads MNHEY; CDR2 reads SVGAGI. This CDR3 is 14 amino acids long. With 6 bases removed from V and 4 bases from J, the gap between germline ends came to 12 bases. The CDR3 DNA follows: TGTGCCAGCAGGTCCTTCTTGGCCACCGGGGAGCTGTTTTTT. This encodes CASRSFLATGELFF.

The chain is built from TRBV24-1 and TRBJ2-3, with 8 bases lining up with TRBD2. CDR3 length: 16 residues. The trim removed 4 bases at V and 0 bases at J, leaving 5 bases unmatched. The germline gives CDR1 KGHDR, CDR2 SFDVKD. The CDR3 spells CATSDSIAGSTDTQYF. The CDR3, as DNA: TGTGCCACCAGTGACTCTATAGCGGGAAGCACAGATACGCAGTATTTT.